This T cell receptor beta chain was sequenced for a study of cytomegalovirus exposure and HLA in healthy donors (dated by TCRdb to 2015 to 2018). Regarding the complete study: An earlier analysis of several hundred of the donors reported 276 Gb of sequence data and 117 million unique TCR beta sequences obtained from some 170 million T cells. All discovery cohort repertoires had been generated on a single sequencing platform. Rather than using new phenotypic data, the later analysis identified candidate immune exposures from TCR beta sequences and from how often those sequences occurred across donors. Along with the roughly 700-subject first cohort, a separate validation cohort of over 90 different subjects was used. Because of strong linkage in the cohort, roughly 5 DR-DQ haplotypes were treated as single units for association and clustering. Donor age, sex, ethnicity and CMV serostatus were compiled alongside the repertoire data. Of the 350 to 450 genotyped donors, about 80% fell in the genetic ancestry cluster associated with self-reported Caucasian donors. The number of typed donors differed by locus: about 629-630 for A, B, C, DRB1 and DQB1; approximately 530 for DQA1; around 580 for DPA1; and roughly 450 for DPB1. The study aimed to test whether cataloging public T cell receptors could reveal signatures of past pathogen exposure. Among over 350 genotyped donors of the cohort, an average of 235,054 unique TCR beta nucleotide sequences were sequenced per donor, about a sixth of them non-productive. The T cell repertoires of 670 or so subjects were profiled by immunosequencing and related to cytomegalovirus serostatus. Genome-wide SNP genotypes for about 65% of the 666 donors were used in a later genetic analysis, which treated that subset as a discovery cohort. The study combined high-throughput TCR immunosequencing, statistical association of individual TCRs with disease status, and machine learning to predict cytomegalovirus infection status. To decide whether each TCR beta V gene segment behaved as functional or pseudogenic, an earlier analysis of some 570 of the donors relied on high-throughput TCR beta sequencing. HLA typing covered class I and class II loci at four-digit resolution. A later analysis re-examined previously published TCR beta repertoires from hundreds of donors and added high-resolution HLA genotyping to investigate patterns of TCR occurrence. Approximately 310 gigabases of sequencing data and roughly 80 million unique TCR sequences made up an early release that covered under 750 HLA-typed donors. Paper-wide results and their limitations: The classifier was reported to diagnose cytomegalovirus status with high specificity and sensitivity in both the original cohort and the validation cohort. Across donors, most TCR sequences were observed very rarely, whereas some public TCRs were present in many individuals. Because HLA typing was unavailable for some donors at each locus, only the typed subset was used in association tests. In this cohort, only TCR beta chains were sequenced, and detectable features were limited by the absence of alpha or paired-chain data. The authors suggested that the approach could potentially be generalized to other disease states and immunological phenotypes. In vitro tests confirmed that a few of the cytomegalovirus-associated TCR beta chains recognize cytomegalovirus antigens. Linkage disequilibrium might explain the correlated functional status among segregating V segments, but an unknown experimental factor could not be excluded. A later analysis associated 16,951 TCR beta sequences with specific HLA alleles at a false discovery rate of 0.05. Some IMGT-functional V segments, including TRBV6-2 and TRBV6-3, could not be distinguished by the 87-base-pair reads and were therefore excluded. An association between a missense DCLRE1C variant and V-gene and J-gene trimming of TCR beta chains was found in a later genetic analysis and replicated in an independent cohort. In a later analysis, several top co-occurrence clusters were reported to appear linked to parvovirus B19, influenza, CMV and Epstein-Barr virus. The earlier analysis of almost 600 of the donors excluded some 15 rarely observed V segments, including chromosome 9 orphons, because counts were too low. In a later analysis, the rate of TCR association differed among HLA loci, with DRB1 alleles having the most associated TCRs and HLA-C alleles having the fewest. Sequencing depth was assumed to be roughly uniform across donors in the presence/absence analyses, though that assumption may not hold. CMV serostatus was the only immune exposure information available for the cohort. When HLA alleles, especially DR and DQ, strongly co-occurred, TCR associations were difficult to assign to individual alleles. A further reported finding was that TCR beta sequences accurately predicted the HLA-A and HLA-B alleles for most subjects in the first cohort. According to a later analysis, most CMV-associated TCR beta chains appeared to be HLA-restricted, and the HLA associations seemed to be driven largely by CMV exposure. A later analysis found that HLA-associated TCR beta chains were more clonally expanded and had lower generation probabilities than equally common non-associated chains. A cluster of highly shared sequence variants was judged likely to be a technical artifact of the sequencing pipeline. The study gave a list of about 170 TCR beta chains associated with cytomegalovirus. An earlier analysis of 587 of the donors showed that most TCR beta V segments appeared in productive rearrangements either about 90% or about 30% of the time, which broadly matched IMGT annotations. A later genetic analysis reported fewer N-insertions in productive TCRs among donors in an Asian-associated ancestry cluster than the roughly 700-donor mean.

The cohort comprised 550 to 700 healthy bone marrow donors. Cohort members were all nominally healthy when sampled, although unrecorded immune exposures were likely present. The donor tested CMV seronegative and was one of the 352 seronegative cohort members. A peripheral blood sample was collected from each donor, and TCR beta sequencing was performed on peripheral blood mononuclear cells. Genomic DNA was extracted from the blood cell samples with the Qiagen DNeasy Blood Extraction Kit. Turning to this clone: Its antigen is unknown. No much larger clone exists at a distance of one base, and base qualities are not known.

Via the germline V gene, CDR1 is SGHTS and CDR2 YDEGEE. From its cysteine to its phenylalanine, the CDR3 spans 17 amino acids. Left in the record is the CDR3 DNA by itself, 51 bases read in frame from the first base. Relative to germline, V is missing 0 bases and J is missing 2 bases, with 5 bases of the junction outside any gene match. Library preparation was by the immunoSEQ multiplex PCR assay. For the multiplex PCR, a mixture combining 60 forward primers for TCR Vbeta segments and 13 reverse primers for TCR Jbeta segments was used. The CDR3 region of rearranged TCR beta genes was amplified from genomic DNA by a multiplex PCR assay. The amplified TCR beta libraries were sequenced on the Illumina HiSeq System as 87-base-pair reads. Under the source paper's analysis protocol: Across the 500 to 850 repertoires, a later analysis counted roughly 77 million unique TCR beta chains, approximately 12 million of which were shared by at least two donors. Raw reads were error-corrected and collapsed into unique sequences by a nearest-neighbor algorithm in which closely related sequences were merged to remove PCR and sequencing errors. To assign V, D and J gene segments, CDR3 sequences were aligned to IMGT reference sequences. Each retained sequence needed at least a six-nucleotide match to both a V gene segment and a J gene segment. Rearrangements were called productive when the CDR3 lacked stop codons and stayed in frame with V and J; all others were non-productive. CDR3 was defined by IMGT convention, running from the second conserved V-encoded cysteine to the conserved J-encoded phenylalanine. Sequences without an unambiguous match to a single V gene segment were excluded from the earlier analysis of almost 600 of the donors. An earlier analysis of a few hundred of the donors called V segments functional above 56.7% productive rearrangements and segregating when the between-donor standard deviation exceeded 5%. A statistical classification framework was built to diagnose cytomegalovirus status from the catalog of TCR beta chain sequences. In a later analysis, TCR nucleotide sequences were compared against IMGT/GENE-DB human TR gene sequences so that V and J genes could be assigned. The TCRdist pipeline was used in a later analysis to assign CDR3 sequences and most-parsimonious VDJ recombination scenarios. In a later analysis, each TCR beta chain was defined by its CDR3 amino acid sequence together with its V-gene family, and reads without a unique V-gene family were excluded. As a way to deal with suspected cross-contamination and a sequencing artifact, a later analysis dropped approximately 570 nucleotide sequences that were highly shared and had low generation probability. A later analysis calculated a clonal expansion index for each public chain from normalized within-repertoire ranks of inferred template counts. A later analysis computed generation probabilities with a VDJ recombination model fitted to out-of-frame rearrangements, and checked the results against IGoR. A later analysis scored TCR-TCR, TCR-HLA and TCR-CMV co-occurrence with hypergeometric tests, applying a repertoire-size bias correction to TCR pairs. A later analysis estimated false discovery rates by permuting HLA or CMV assignments 20 times. In a later analysis, co-occurring TCRs were grouped using DBSCAN, and TCRdist sequence similarity was added for clustering within HLA-allele-positive subsets. Co-occurrence clustering excluded repertoires with fewer than 30,000 or more than 120,000 public chains, plus five with anomalous nucleotide sharing. The table comes from immuneACCESS by way of TCRdb, which keeps in-frame sequences with V and J called. Part of the clones is missing from these tables; in studies checked, under half for an unresolved V gene and the rest for unknown reasons. V and J calls and clone size come straight from that table; D and trimming were deduced from the DNA. This sample holds under 200,000 clones; 60% to 80% were observed only once. Jointly, the top ten make up approximately 3.4% of the sample.

Material: PBMCs. The rearranged chain carries TRBV5-8 and TRBJ2-1, with 10 central nucleotides matching TRBD1. The TCR comes from a female donor in good health and CMV-seronegative. Here is the DNA: TGTGCCAGCAGCTTGGGCACCGGACAGGGGGCCTACAATGAGCAGTTCTTC. Translated, this gives CASSLGTGQGAYNEQFF.